One TCR beta chain is described in this entry. Its antigen remains unidentified. The data are from a study of cytomegalovirus exposure and HLA in healthy donors. CDR1 KGHSH and CDR2 LQKENI come from the germline V gene. The CDR3 runs to 15 residues. With 2 bases clipped from V and 3 bases from J, the junction kept 4 bases outside the gene matches. General observations from the study: Sequence variants that were highly shared formed a cluster that was likely a sequencing artifact.

Primers: 60 Vbeta forward and 13 Jbeta reverse. Clones were read by immunoSEQ multiplex PCR, and TCRdb kept only the in-frame ones, dropping some. The table lists roughly 170,000 clones, roughly 80% of them singletons. Unrecorded immune exposures were likely, despite nominal health at sampling. The chain uses TRBV18 and TRBJ1-1; 9 bases agree with TRBD1. Sample: PBMCs. This TCR derives from a female donor in good health and CMV-seronegative. CDR3 nucleotide sequence: TGTGCCAGCTCACCAAGACAGGGGGACTACACTGAAGCTTTCTTT. Protein sequence: CASSPRQGDYTEAFF.